These 28 T cell receptor beta chains were sequenced from one sample in a study of blood T cells in healthy people across ages. A J-beta primer mix and a sample-barcoded 5' primer were used in a second PCR of roughly 6 to 11 cycles. TCRdb analysed the 5' RACE reads with MiXCR anew, one entry per CDR3 protein. The sample consists of 630,000 or so distinct CDR3 sequences, about 32% of them appearing once. Sequenced sample: blood. The receptor source for this set is a woman older than 75 in good health.

In its sample, this clonotype was seen many times. The rearrangement links TRBV5-1 to TRBJ1-2; maybe TRBD1 (6 bases). Trimming cost V 2 bases and J 7 bases, with 12 bases left between them. Germline CDR1 reads SGHRS; CDR2 reads YFSETQ. This CDR3 is 13 amino acids long. The chain's CDR3 is CASSLDSRGGYTF. The CDR3 region has the DNA TGCGCCAGCAGCTTAGACTCCAGGGGTGGCTACACCTTC. Full variable domain (outside the CDR3, taken from reference TRBV5-1 and TRBJ1-2): KAGVTQTPRYLIKTRGQQVTLSCSPISGHRSVSWYQQTPGQGLQFLFEYFSETQRNKGNFPGRFSGRQFSNSRSEMNVSTLELGDSALYLCASSLDSRGGYTFGSGTRLTVV.

About this clonotype itself: Possible read error: a much larger clone is one base away. No conserved phenylalanine or tryptophan ends this CDR3, so it is likely a read error. The genes are TRBV25-1 and TRBJ1-2, with D perhaps TRBD1 (5 bases). Germline CDR1 and CDR2: MGHDK and SYGVNS. This CDR3 has 12 amino acids. Trimming cost V 6 bases and J 8 bases, with 13 bases left between them. In DNA, the CDR3 is TGTGCCAGCAGCTCTCTTAGGGGCGGCTACACCTGC. Protein: CASSSLRGGYTC.

This clonotype turned up a few times. The V gene is TRBV3-1, the J gene TRBJ1-2; 9 bases line up with TRBD1. CDR3 size: 15 residues. Germline V gene data show CDR1 as LGHDT and CDR2 as YNNKEL (reference sequence). J was trimmed by 8 bases and V by 1 base; bases with no gene match: 8. CDR3 sequence: CASSQVSGQGRGYTF. The CDR3 nucleotides are TGTGCCAGCAGCCAAGTAAGCGGACAGGGGAGGGGCTACACCTTC.

A few counts support this clonotype. A much larger clonotype is one base distant, so this may be a read error. V usage is TRBV3-1 and J usage is TRBJ2-3, with D hard to call. Trimming shortened V by 2 bases and J by 0 bases, and 9 bases separated the two germline ends. CDR3 size: 15 residues. The germline gives CDR1 LGHDT, CDR2 YNNKEL (reference sequence). The CDR3 DNA follows: TGTGCCAGCAGCCAATGGACGTCTAGCACAGATACGCAGTATTTT. This codes for CASSQWTSSTDTQYF.

V and J are TRBV4-3 and TRBJ1-6; 9 nucleotides agree with TRBD1. V dropped 0 bases and J dropped 10; count of bases not matched to a gene: 7. Germline lookup yields CDR1 LGHNA and CDR2 YSLEER. The CDR3 runs to 16 residues. CDR3 DNA: TGCGCCAGCAGCCAAGAAGTAGGGACAGGGCAATCACCCCTCCACTTT. Amino acid sequence: CASSQEVGTGQSPLHF.

This clonotype occurred a few times. The gene calls are TRBV19 and TRBJ2-2, with D possibly being TRBD1 or TRBD2 (5 bases each). Germline loops: CDR1 LNHDA, CDR2 SQIVND (reference sequence). V lost 5 bases and J lost 4, with 11 bases in between. This CDR3 comprises 14 residues. This CDR3 is CASSVFGGTGELFF. The CDR3 region has the DNA TGTGCCAGTAGTGTCTTTGGGGGCACCGGGGAGCTGTTTTTT.

The rearrangement links TRBV12-3 or TRBV12-4 to TRBJ2-5; a weak D match, TRBD2 (6 bases). V was cut by 6 bases and J by 5 bases, with 13 bases left in between. The length of the CDR3 is 13 residues. The CDR3 loop is CASSRDSLETQYF. CDR3 DNA: TGTGCCAGCAGCAGGGACTCCCTTGAGACCCAGTACTTC.

This clonotype was recorded many times. The V gene is TRBV10-3, the J gene TRBJ1-2; weak D call: TRBD1 (5 bases). CDR1 ENHRY and CDR2 SYGVKD come from the germline V gene. CDR3 length equals 15 residues. Trimming shortened V by 2 bases and J by 2 bases, and 12 bases separated the two germline ends. CDR3 DNA sequence: TGTGCCATCAGTGAGGACAGACCCCAGAACTATGGCTACACCTTC. It yields the protein CAISEDRPQNYGYTF.

There are many counts of this clonotype. The chain recombines TRBV7-9 with TRBJ2-3; D gene ambiguous. The germline V gene has CDR1 SEHNR and CDR2 FQNEAQ (reference sequence). This CDR3 is 12 amino acids long. V lost 5 bases to trimming and J lost 4 bases, with 7 bases between them. The CDR3 sequence: CASSPSADTQYF. For the CDR3, the DNA is TGTGCCAGCAGCCCCTCAGCAGATACGCAGTATTTT.

This clonotype was detected only a few times. The V call is TRBV9, the J call TRBJ1-1, with D tentatively TRBD1 (6 bases). The V and J ends lost 6 bases and 6 bases respectively, with 21 bases between them. CDR1 is SGDLS, CDR2 YYNGEE, per germline. This CDR3 is built from 15 residues. CDR3 loop: CASTKINRVGAEAFF. DNA of the CDR3: TGTGCCAGCACCAAGATAAACAGGGTTGGGGCTGAAGCTTTCTTT. Filled out from reference TRBV9 and TRBJ1-1, the complete variable domain reads DSGVTQTPKHLITATGQRVTLRCSPRSGDLSVYWYQQSLDQGLQFLIQYYNGEERAKGNILERFSAQQFPDLHSELNLSSLELGDSALYFCASTKINRVGAEAFFGQGTRLTVV.

The V gene is TRBV29-1, the J gene TRBJ1-2; D is possibly TRBD1 (6 bases). Germline V lookup: CDR1 SQVTM, CDR2 ANQGSEA. With 1 base removed from V and 4 bases from J, the gap between germline ends came to 16 bases. The CDR3 extends over 15 amino acids. As DNA, the CDR3 is TGCAGCGTTGAAGTGAAGGGGGAAGGCTCCTATGGCTACACCTTC. This sequence encodes CSVEVKGEGSYGYTF.

This clonotype showed up just a few times. V is TRBV4-2 and J is TRBJ2-5; D might be TRBD1 or TRBD2, each matching 6 bases. The CDR3 is made up of 13 amino acids. Germline CDR1 reads LGHNA; CDR2 reads YNFKEQ. V lost 7 bases, J lost 11 bases, and 20 bases lay in between. CDR3 bases: TGTGCCAGCAACTCGGGGGCCAACAATGAGCAGTACTTC. This gives the protein CASNSGANNEQYF.

The chain recombines TRBV5-1 with TRBJ1-1; possible D gene TRBD1, 6 bases. CDR1 and CDR2 (germline): SGHRS, YFSETQ. The length of the CDR3 is 15 residues. Deletions cut 4 bases from V and 6 bases from J, with 19 bases between. The CDR3 spells CASSGNREGGSEAFF. CDR3 nucleotide sequence: TGCGCCAGCAGCGGGAACAGGGAAGGGGGTTCTGAAGCTTTCTTT.

This clonotype was seen only a few times. The chain is built from TRBV9 and TRBJ2-1, with 8 bases matching TRBD1. Unmatched junction bases numbered 14, after V lost 3 bases and J lost 9 bases. The CDR3 length is 16 residues. CDR1 is SGDLS, CDR2 YYNGEE, per germline. This CDR3 reads CASSALGGGQGSEQFF. For the CDR3, the DNA is TGTGCCAGCAGCGCGTTGGGGGGAGGACAGGGCAGTGAGCAGTTCTTC. The entire variable domain, with the rest obtained from reference TRBV9 and TRBJ2-1, is as follows: DSGVTQTPKHLITATGQRVTLRCSPRSGDLSVYWYQQSLDQGLQFLIQYYNGEERAKGNILERFSAQQFPDLHSELNLSSLELGDSALYFCASSALGGGQGSEQFFGPGTRLTVL.

To note about this clonotype: A read error may explain this, as a much larger clone is one base away. The gene calls are TRBV5-5 and TRBJ2-7; 8 bases fit TRBD2. V was pared by 2 bases and J by 4 bases, with 11 bases of the junction left unmatched. Germline CDR1 reads SGHKS; CDR2 reads YYEKEE (reference sequence). This CDR3 has 16 residues. In DNA form, the CDR3 reads TGTGCCAGCAGCTTTCAGGCTAGCGGGTCTTTTTACGAGCAGTACTTC. It is translated as CASSFQASGSFYEQYF.

The chain combines TRBV5-4 with TRBJ2-5; 10 nucleotides agree with TRBD2. Germline V gives CDR1 SGHNT, CDR2 YYREEE (reference sequence). CDR3 length: 14 amino acids. Trimming took 4 bases from V and 3 from J; bases not matched to a gene: 3. The CDR3 nucleotides read TGTGCCAGCAGCCTAGCGGGGGTTAAAGAGACCCAGTACTTC. The encoded protein is CASSLAGVKETQYF.

There are many counts of this clonotype. The chain combines TRBV10-3 with TRBJ1-2; maybe TRBD1 (5 bases). The CDR3 is made up of 15 amino acids. The V and J ends lost 2 bases and 2 bases respectively, with 12 bases between them. The germline V gene has CDR1 ENHRY and CDR2 SYGVKD. DNA of the CDR3: TGTGCCATCAGTGAGCCGGCAGGGAAGAACTATGGCTACACCTTC. It yields the protein CAISEPAGKNYGYTF.

This rearrangement joins TRBV6-1 to TRBJ2-1; 7 bases are shared with TRBD1. This CDR3 contains 14 residues. Germline values: CDR1 MNHNS, CDR2 SASEGT. Trimming took 7 bases from V and 6 from J; bases not matched to a gene: 9. The CDR3 coding sequence is TGTGCCAGCATCGTAGGGGGCGCGGTCAATGAGCAGTTCTTC. Encoded protein: CASIVGGAVNEQFF.

The chain combines TRBV9 with TRBJ1-5; D remains unclear. Per the germline V gene, CDR1 is SGDLS and CDR2 is YYNGEE. The CDR3 extends over 17 amino acids. V was trimmed by 0 bases and J by 1 base, leaving 14 bases between them. The CDR3: CASSVGQYNLSNQPQHF. CDR3 nucleotides: TGTGCCAGCAGCGTAGGACAATACAACCTGAGCAATCAGCCCCAGCATTTT.

This clonotype showed up many times. The V call is TRBV3-1, the J call TRBJ2-5; D may be TRBD2 (6 bases). Per the germline V gene, CDR1 is LGHDT and CDR2 is YNNKEL (reference sequence). The germline V and J ends were trimmed by 0 bases and 2 bases, with 10 bases remaining between them. The length of the CDR3 is 15 residues. The CDR3 DNA sequence: TGTGCCAGCAGCCAAGAAGCCGGGAGACAAGAGACCCAGTACTTC. The encoded protein is CASSQEAGRQETQYF.

This clonotype was found once. J is TRBJ2-5 and V is TRBV20-1; TRBD2 aligns across 16 bases. Germline CDR1 reads DFQATT; CDR2 reads SNEGSKA (reference sequence). J lost 6 bases, V lost 6 bases, and 7 bases had no gene match. The CDR3 is 15 amino acids. CDR3 region: CSAGTSGRGKQTQYF. CDR3 DNA: TGCAGTGCAGGGACTAGCGGGAGGGGCAAACAGACCCAGTACTTC.

A single count supports this clonotype. A much larger clonotype is one base distant, so this may be a read error. In DNA form, the CDR3 reads TGTGCCAGCAGCACCAAAACCTACAATGAGCAGTTCTTC. Protein product: CASSTKTYNEQFF. V is TRBV14 and J is TRBJ2-1; D remains unclear. This CDR3 has 13 amino acids. The germline CDR1 and CDR2 sequences are SGHDN and FVKESK. The ends were cut back, 5 bases at V and 2 bases at J, with 7 bases in the middle.

This clonotype was found many times. A much larger clonotype is one base distant, so this may be a read error. The chain links TRBV6-2 or TRBV6-3 to TRBJ2-1; 11 positions match TRBD1. The CDR3 totals 14 residues. Per germline, CDR1 MNHEY and CDR2 SVGEGT. The ends lost 6 bases at V and 9 bases at J; junction bases unmatched: 7. CDR3 protein: CASRGTGGCAEQFF. As DNA, the CDR3 is TGTGCCAGCAGAGGGACAGGGGGGTGTGCTGAGCAGTTCTTC.

In its sample, this clonotype was seen many times. This sequence joins TRBV7-9 and TRBJ2-7; D remains ambiguous. Deletions cut 1 base from V and 1 base from J, with 2 bases between. Per germline, CDR1 SEHNR and CDR2 FQNEAQ (reference sequence). CDR3 length: 12 amino acids. The CDR3 nucleotides read TGTGCCAGCAGCTTAGGTTCCTACGAGCAGTACTTC. This translates into CASSLGSYEQYF.

This chain links TRBV9 with TRBJ1-5; D remains unclear. V was cut by 1 base and J by 10 bases, with 12 bases left in between. The CDR3 consists of 13 residues. Germline values: CDR1 SGDLS, CDR2 YYNGEE. The CDR3 here is CASSVTPVEPQHF. For the CDR3, the DNA is TGTGCCAGCAGCGTAACCCCTGTCGAACCCCAGCATTTT.

The rearrangement joins TRBV6-1 to TRBJ1-6, with D uncertain. Between the trimmed V and J ends, which lost 5 bases and 8 bases, there was a span of 7 bases. There are 12 residues in the CDR3. Germline loops: CDR1 MNHNS, CDR2 SASEGT. CDR3 sequence: CASSNADSPLHF. DNA for the CDR3: TGTGCCAGCAGTAACGCCGATTCACCCCTCCACTTT.

This clonotype was recorded at least ten times. The rearrangement links TRBV30 to TRBJ2-4; maybe TRBD1 (5 bases). V was cut by 1 base and J by 1 base, with 5 bases left in between. The CDR3 has 13 amino acids. CDR1 is GTSNPN, CDR2 SVGIG, per germline (reference sequence). The CDR3 sequence: CAWSEGAKNIQYF. The CDR3 coding sequence is TGTGCCTGGAGTGAGGGGGCCAAAAACATTCAGTACTTC.

The rearrangement links TRBV29-1 to TRBJ1-1; D is ambiguous. This CDR3 is built from 14 residues. The V gene's germline CDR1 is SQVTM and CDR2 ANQGSEA. Trimming took off 0 bases at V and 1 base at J, with 9 bases between the two ends. The CDR3 reads CSVEDPSWNTEAFF. Written as DNA, the CDR3 is TGCAGCGTTGAAGATCCAAGTTGGAACACTGAAGCTTTCTTT.